This TCR beta chain emerged from a study of molecular identifiers for immune sequencing clone quantification. Study results and caveats: Clones carrying above 20 RNA copies accounted for over 97% of effector molecules, under 1% in naive cells. Jurkat TCR RNA spiked in from one cell reportedly remained identifiable amid around 1 million naive cells.

Bulk libraries came from a prior protocol with listed TCR primers. One entry per CDR3 protein results from TCRdb running MiXCR on the PCR reads. The sample shows 250,000 to 350,000 distinct CDR3 sequences, 20% to 25% of them seen only once. The germline V gene encodes CDR1 DFQATT and CDR2 SNEGSKA (reference sequence). J was trimmed by 0 bases and V by 4 bases; bases with no gene match: 9. This CDR3 has 17 amino acids. This clonotype was seen ten or more times. The antigen remains undetermined. This TCR came from a human donor in good health. Some libraries in this study had Jurkat cell RNA spiked in. The sequenced sample was naive CD8+ T cells from blood, with Jurkat cell RNA spiked in. As for subset: FACS-sorted CD8+CD4-CCR7+CD45RA+ naive T cells. This chain joins TRBV20-1 and TRBJ1-6, with 7 positions matching TRBD1. The CDR3 nucleotides are TGCAGTGCTACGACGACAGGGATTAGCTCCTATAATTCACCCCTCCACTTT. Encoded protein: CSATTTGISSYNSPLHF.